The following is a TCR beta chain sequence with its context. Its antigen is unidentified. This entry is derived from a study of cytomegalovirus exposure and HLA in healthy donors. Study overall: Unique TCRs from HLA-typed donors, around 93 million of them, were held in an early data release.

The V gene's germline CDR1 is GTSNPN and CDR2 SVGIG (reference sequence). V dropped 1 base and J dropped 0 bases, with 7 bases sitting between them. The CDR3 is 14 amino acids. PCR involved 60 Vbeta and 13 Jbeta primers. Some clones are missing from TCRdb's copy, which holds only in-frame ones; the method was immunoSEQ multiplex PCR. Among 120,000 to 150,000 clones listed, over 70% were seen once. Study-wide results and caveats: Associated with cytomegalovirus, according to the listing, were fewer than 200 TCR beta chains. Immune exposure information available was restricted to CMV serostatus. A later analysis found most CMV-associated TCR beta chains apparently HLA-restricted.

Sequencing used PBMCs. This clonotype originated in a woman aged 40-49 years in good health and CMV-seropositive. The V gene is TRBV30, the J gene TRBJ1-5; no clear D. The CDR3 coding sequence is TGTGCCTGGAGTGCCCTACGTAGCAATCAGCCCCAGCATTTT. Translating it yields CAWSALRSNQPQHF.